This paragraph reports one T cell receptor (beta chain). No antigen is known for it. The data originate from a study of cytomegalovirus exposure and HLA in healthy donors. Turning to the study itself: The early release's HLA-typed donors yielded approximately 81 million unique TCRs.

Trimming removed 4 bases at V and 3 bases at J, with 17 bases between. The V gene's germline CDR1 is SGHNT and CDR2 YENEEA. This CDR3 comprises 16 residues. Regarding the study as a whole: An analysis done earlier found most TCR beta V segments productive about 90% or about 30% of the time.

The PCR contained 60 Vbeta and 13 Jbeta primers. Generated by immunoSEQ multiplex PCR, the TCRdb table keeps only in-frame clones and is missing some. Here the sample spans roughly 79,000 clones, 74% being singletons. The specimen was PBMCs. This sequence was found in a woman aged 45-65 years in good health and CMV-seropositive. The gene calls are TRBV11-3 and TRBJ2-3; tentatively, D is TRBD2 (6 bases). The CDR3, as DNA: TGTGCCAGCAGCTCCCAGGACTACCGGCCGACAGATACGCAGTATTTT. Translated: CASSSQDYRPTDTQYF.